This is a list of T cell receptor beta chains from one sample in a study of T cell responses to AZD1222 COVID-19 vaccine. Repertoires were generated with immunoSEQ multiplex PCR, while TCRdb's copy carries only in-frame clones and drops some. The table records about 120,000 clones, approximately 91% of them present only once. The specimen comprised peripheral blood, sampled 28 days after the second AZD1222 dose. Receptors were obtained from an adult who received the AZD1222 COVID-19 vaccine. The CDR3 runs from the conserved cysteine through the conserved F or W. Each record gives: J gene, clone size, D gene, V gene, CDR3 DNA, CDR3 protein. D genes are given only for firm matches. A clone size is listed for some rows: how often the clone was seen (once, few, many), or a class if it is expanded.

TRBJ2-1 | . | TRBD2 | TRBV6-5 | TGTGCCAGCAGCCCGGGGGGCTCCTACAATGAGCAGTTCTTC | CASSPGGSYNEQFF
TRBJ2-1 | once | . | TRBV6-5 | TGTGCCAGCAGTTACTCGGAGGGGACCCTTGAGCAGTTCTTC | CASSYSEGTLEQFF
TRBJ1-1 | . | TRBD1 | TRBV10-3 | TGTGCCATCAGTGCTAAGGGCCCGGGACAGGGATTGAACACTGAAGCTTTCTTT | CAISAKGPGQGLNTEAFF
TRBJ2-5 | . | . | TRBV5-5 | TGTGCCAGCAGCAATGCGGACAGCCAAGAGACCCAGTACTTC | CASSNADSQETQYF
TRBJ1-5 | . | TRBD1 | TRBV28 | TGTGCCAGCAGTACCCGATACAACAGGGGTGGACGCAATCAGCCCCAGCATTTT | CASSTRYNRGGRNQPQHF
TRBJ2-2 | . | . | TRBV10-3 | TGTGCCATCAGTGAGTCGCTAGCACGGGAGCTGTTTTTT | CAISESLARELFF
TRBJ1-1 | . | TRBD1 | TRBV6-1 | TGTGCCAGCAGTGAAGCCAGGGGGGGCTTTGGGAACACTGAAGCTTTCTTT | CASSEARGGFGNTEAFF
TRBJ1-1 | once | . | TRBV5-6 | TGTGCCAGCAGTGGGACCCCGGACCTAGAAGCTTTCTTT | CASSGTPDLEAFF
TRBJ2-7 | . | . | TRBV28 | TGTGCCAGCAGGTTTACAGGGTATGCCGAGCAGTACTTC | CASRFTGYAEQYF
TRBJ2-1 | . | TRBD1 | TRBV5-4 | TGTGCCAGCAGCGGGGCAGGGGGCGATGAGCAGTTCTTC | CASSGAGGDEQFF
TRBJ1-1 | . | TRBD1 | TRBV5-1 | TGCGCCAGCAGCCTGTTCCCATTCCGGACAGGGGTCGAGGGCACTGAAGCTTTCTTT | CASSLFPFRTGVEGTEAFF
TRBJ1-5 | . | . | TRBV5-6 | TGTGCCAGCAGTTACGGTCCCTTCTGGGATAGCAATCAGCCCCAGCATTTT | CASSYGPFWDSNQPQHF
TRBJ2-1 | once | TRBD2 | TRBV5-1 | TGCGCCAGCAGCTTTGGCGGGGGAAGCTCCTACAATGAGCAGTTCTTC | CASSFGGGSSYNEQFF
TRBJ1-6 | . | . | TRBV2 | TGTGCCAGCAACAGGTCACCCCTCCACTTT | CASNRSPLHF
TRBJ1-6 | . | . | TRBV5-4 | TGTGCCAGCAGCTTGGCCATAGGGGAATCACCCCTCCACTTT | CASSLAIGESPLHF
TRBJ1-5 | . | . | TRBV5-6 | TGTGCCAGCAGCTTGGGGGCGCTAAGAGGTGATCAGCCCCAGCATTTT | CASSLGALRGDQPQHF
TRBJ2-2 | . | . | TRBV6-5 | TGTGCCACCGTGGAAGGGGCTACCGGGGAGCTGTTTTTT | CATVEGATGELFF
TRBJ2-7 | . | . | TRBV28 | TGTGCCAGCAGTACCCCCCGGGGCAGGGGAAGCGAGCAGTACTTC | CASSTPRGRGSEQYF
TRBJ2-5 | . | . | TRBV7-8 | TGTGCCAGCAGCTTTGGGGGGACGCAGACCCAGTACTTC | CASSFGGTQTQYF
TRBJ1-1 | once | TRBD1 | TRBV18 | TGTGCCAGCTCACCAAGGACAGGGGGATCGATGAACACTGAAGCTTTCTTT | CASSPRTGGSMNTEAFF
TRBJ2-3 | . | . | TRBV5-1 | TGCGCCAGCAGCTTGTGGCAGGGCCCCACAGATACGCAGTATTTT | CASSLWQGPTDTQYF